These 24 T cell receptor beta chains were all obtained from the same sample, sequenced in a study of cytomegalovirus exposure and HLA in healthy donors. Sequenced by immunoSEQ multiplex PCR; TCRdb stores in-frame clones only, minus some. Found here are some 110,000 clones, 86% of them singletons; the top ten hold approximately 4.9%. The sequencing input was PBMCs. These receptors all come from a man aged 18 to 29 in good health and CMV-seronegative.

The chain is built from TRBV10-2 and TRBJ2-1, with 10 bases aligning to TRBD2. J lost 6 bases, V lost 0 bases, and 8 bases had no gene match. The germline CDR1 and CDR2 sequences are WSHSY and SAAADI. This CDR3 contains 17 residues. CDR3 sequence: CASSESPLAGVSNEQFF. In nucleotides, the CDR3 is TGCGCCAGCAGTGAGTCACCCCTAGCGGGAGTATCCAATGAGCAGTTCTTC.

This rearrangement joins TRBV5-6 to TRBJ1-2, with TRBD1 matching over 8 bases. This CDR3 spans 15 amino acids. CDR1 and CDR2 (germline): SGHDT, YYEEEE. V was pared by 0 bases and J by 4 bases, with 5 bases of the junction left unmatched. As DNA, the CDR3 is TGTGCCAGCAGCTTGGGAGGACAGGGAGGCTATGGCTACACCTTC. Its translation is CASSLGGQGGYGYTF.

The chain employs TRBV7-9 and TRBJ1-1; a weak D match, TRBD1 (6 bases). Germline CDR1 is SEHNR and CDR2 is FQNEAQ (reference sequence). The V and J ends lost 5 bases and 3 bases respectively, with 10 bases between them. This CDR3 is built from 13 residues. CDR3 bases: TGTGCCAGCAGCCGGGCAGGGGACACTGAAGCTTTCTTT. This encodes CASSRAGDTEAFF.

The genes are TRBV18 and TRBJ1-4; 9 bases are shared with TRBD1. V lost 4 bases, J lost 7 bases, and 4 bases stayed unmatched. The V gene's germline CDR1 is KGHSH and CDR2 LQKENI. This CDR3 is built from 14 residues. In nucleotides, the CDR3 is TGTGCCAGCTCACAGAAGGGACAGGGTGAAAAACTGTTTTTT. This codes for CASSQKGQGEKLFF.

This chain joins TRBV2 and TRBJ2-7, with a tentative D call TRBD2 (6 bases). The CDR3 is 16 residues long. V was shortened by 5 bases and J by 6 bases, with 23 bases between the two germline ends. Per germline, CDR1 SNHLY and CDR2 FYNNEI. CDR3 amino acids: CASSSLTSALVGEQYF. CDR3 coding DNA: TGTGCCAGCAGTTCCCTGACTAGTGCCTTGGTAGGCGAGCAGTACTTC.

The chain recombines TRBV27 with TRBJ2-3; 8 nucleotides agree with TRBD1. The trim removed 4 bases at V and 1 base at J, leaving 7 bases unmatched. The CDR3 consists of 16 residues. Germline values: CDR1 MNHEY, CDR2 SMNVEV (reference sequence). The CDR3 here is CASSSMTGARTDTQYF. In nucleotides, the CDR3 is TGTGCCAGCAGTTCAATGACAGGGGCCCGCACAGATACGCAGTATTTT.

This clone has just a few counts. CDR3 nucleotides: TGTGCCAGCAGCCCCCGCGGGGACGCCTATGGCTACACCTTC. Its translation is CASSPRGDAYGYTF. The chain recombines TRBV5-4 with TRBJ1-2, with D possibly TRBD1 on 5 matching bases. V lost 4 bases and J lost 4, with 14 bases in between. The length of the CDR3 is 14 residues. Per germline, CDR1 SGHNT and CDR2 YYREEE (reference sequence).

This rearrangement joins TRBV11-2 to TRBJ1-1; no definite D call. CDR3 length equals 13 residues. The V and J ends lost 7 bases and 3 bases respectively, with 12 bases between them. Germline V CDR1 and CDR2: SGHAT, FQNNGV. CDR3 DNA sequence: TGTGCCAGCAAACCCTTTCGGGACACTGAAGCTTTCTTT. It specifies CASKPFRDTEAFF.

The chain links TRBV2 to TRBJ2-3, with D perhaps matching TRBD2 (5 bases). This CDR3 spans 12 amino acids. V was trimmed by 7 bases and J by 4 bases, leaving 9 bases between them. Per germline, CDR1 SNHLY and CDR2 FYNNEI. The CDR3 nucleotides read TGTGCCAGCATAGCGAGAGCAGATACGCAGTATTTT. As protein: CASIARADTQYF.

V and J are TRBV30 and TRBJ1-1; the D is unclear. CDR1 GTSNPN and CDR2 SVGIG come from the germline V gene (reference sequence). This CDR3 has 15 amino acids. The germline V and J ends were trimmed by 5 bases and 1 base, with 17 bases remaining between them. In DNA, the CDR3 is TGTGCCTGGGACTTACCGGAGAATTCGAACACTGAAGCTTTCTTT. It specifies CAWDLPENSNTEAFF. Looking up the rest from reference TRBV30 and TRBJ1-1 gives the full variable domain: SQTIHQWPATLVQPVGSPLSLECTVEGTSNPNLYWYRQAAGRGLQLLFYSVGIGQISSEVPQNLSASRPQDRQFILSSKKLLLSDSGFYLCAWDLPENSNTEAFFGQGTRLTVV.

This clone was seen only once. The V and J genes are TRBV6-5 and TRBJ2-5; 7 bases map to TRBD1. The V and J ends lost 5 bases and 6 bases, in that order; junction bases with no gene match: 6. Looked up from germline, CDR1 is MNHEY and CDR2 is SVGAGI. This CDR3 is built from 13 residues. The CDR3 DNA reads TGTGCCAGCAGTCGACAGGGTGGAAAGACCCAGTACTTC. Translating it yields CASSRQGGKTQYF.

This clone turned up a few times. The chain joins TRBV2 to TRBJ2-7; 10 bases line up with TRBD1. Per germline, CDR1 SNHLY and CDR2 FYNNEI. J gave up 5 bases and V 6 bases, and 7 bases lay outside the gene matches. This CDR3 is built from 14 residues. In nucleotides, the CDR3 is TGTGCCAGCAGCCCGGGACAGGGGATCAACGAGCAGTACTTC. Residues: CASSPGQGINEQYF.

The rearrangement joins TRBV11-2 to TRBJ2-5, with TRBD1 matching 12 bases. The CDR3 has 15 amino acids. The V segment lost 5 bases and the J segment 5 bases; nucleotides outside the gene matches: 6. Germline V gene data show CDR1 as SGHAT and CDR2 as FQNNGV. The CDR3 DNA reads TGTGCCAGCAGCCGAGGCGGGACAGGGGGCGAGACCCAGTACTTC. Protein product: CASSRGGTGGETQYF.

The chain employs TRBV6-6 and TRBJ1-2, with TRBD1 identical over 7 bases. Germline V gene sequence: CDR1 MNHNY, CDR2 SVGAGI (reference sequence). This CDR3 is built from 13 residues. V lost 5 bases to trimming and J lost 4 bases; unmatched junction nucleotides: 4. CDR3 coding DNA: TGTGCCAGCAGTAACGACAGGGTCTATGGCTACACCTTC. Amino acid sequence: CASSNDRVYGYTF.

This clone was observed a single time. The chain joins TRBV30 to TRBJ2-2, with D perhaps matching TRBD2 (5 bases). Trimming removed 3 bases at V and 2 bases at J, with 10 bases between. CDR1 and CDR2 from the germline V gene are GTSNPN and SVGIG (reference sequence). The CDR3 sequence is 14 residues long. The CDR3 protein is CAWRRTLNTGELFF. The CDR3 DNA sequence: TGTGCCTGGAGACGGACTCTAAACACCGGGGAGCTGTTTTTT.

The chain uses TRBV10-3 and TRBJ1-2, with TRBD1 matching over 9 bases. The junction had 12 bases not matched to a gene; V was cut back by 11 bases and J by 5 bases. Germline CDR1 and CDR2: ENHRY and SYGVKD. CDR3 size: 14 residues. The CDR3 DNA reads as TGTGCCTCCCGGGACAGGGCTCTGAGGTATGGCTACACCTTC. Translation: CASRDRALRYGYTF.

The rearrangement uses TRBV5-5 and TRBJ2-2; D is perhaps TRBD1 (6 bases). Trimming took off 4 bases at V and 7 bases at J, with 17 bases between the two ends. The CDR3 covers 15 residues. CDR1 and CDR2 from the germline V gene are SGHKS and YYEKEE (reference sequence). DNA for the CDR3: TGTGCCAGCAGCCGCTCGGTACAGGGAATCGGGGAGCTGTTTTTT. It codes for CASSRSVQGIGELFF.

This clone was picked up a small number of times. The V call is TRBV7-2, the J call TRBJ2-7, with TRBD2 matching 8 bases. The CDR3 is made up of 17 amino acids. The ends lost 5 bases at V and 2 bases at J; junction bases unmatched: 14. Looked up from germline, CDR1 is SGHTA and CDR2 is FQGNSA. CDR3 amino acids: CASSPRTSRQFAYEQYF. The CDR3 coding sequence is TGTGCCAGCAGCCCCCGGACTAGCAGACAGTTCGCCTACGAGCAGTACTTC.

The V gene is TRBV23-1, the J gene TRBJ2-7, with D unclear. TRBV23-1 is classed as an ORF, of uncertain function. The CDR3 covers 14 residues. V was clipped by 0 bases and J by 4 bases, with 10 bases between them. In DNA, the CDR3 is TGCGCCAGCAGTCAATCGTGTAGAGTTTACGAGCAGTACTTC. As protein: CASSQSCRVYEQYF.

The chain combines TRBV5-1 with TRBJ2-5; 8 bases line up with TRBD2. The junction had 11 bases not matched to a gene; V was cut back by 4 bases and J by 3 bases. This CDR3 contains 16 residues. Per germline, CDR1 SGHRS and CDR2 YFSETQ. The CDR3 DNA reads as TGCGCCAGCAGCAGATCCGGGGGGGCCTGGGAAGAGACCCAGTACTTC. Its protein product is CASSRSGGAWEETQYF.

This rearrangement joins TRBV15 to TRBJ1-1; possible D gene TRBD1, 5 bases. V was shortened by 0 bases and J by 2 bases, with 22 bases between the two germline ends. Germline V gives CDR1 LNHNV, CDR2 YYDKDF (reference sequence). This CDR3 comprises 19 residues. The CDR3 nucleotides read TGTGCCACCAGCAGAGATGTTTTTGTTCTGCGGGACGCCAACACTGAAGCTTTCTTT. Its protein product is CATSRDVFVLRDANTEAFF. Supplemented by reference TRBV15 and TRBJ1-1, the full variable domain reads DAMVIQNPRYQVTQFGKPVTLSCSQTLNHNVMYWYQQKSSQAPKLLFHYYDKDFNNEADTPDNFQSRRPNTSFCFLDIRSPGLGDTAMYLCATSRDVFVLRDANTEAFFGQGTRLTVV.

This sequence joins TRBV7-8 and TRBJ2-5, with D perhaps matching TRBD2 (6 bases). V lost 2 bases and J lost 5, with 18 bases in between. Germline V CDR1 and CDR2: SGHVS, FQNEAQ. The CDR3 consists of 16 residues. CDR3: CASSLTRGRWAETQYF. In DNA, the CDR3 is TGTGCCAGCAGCTTAACGCGGGGACGGTGGGCGGAGACCCAGTACTTC.

This clone was recorded only once. The gene calls are TRBV18 and TRBJ1-2, with 7 bases aligning to TRBD1. The germline V gene has CDR1 KGHSH and CDR2 LQKENI. This CDR3 is 15 amino acids long. V lost 1 base, J lost 1 base, and 3 bases stayed unmatched. CDR3 in amino acids: CASSPQTGINYGYTF. In nucleotides, the CDR3 is TGTGCCAGCTCACCACAGACAGGGATTAACTATGGCTACACCTTC.

The table lists this clone with a few counts. CDR3 nucleotide sequence: TGTGCCAGCAGTACAGGGGGAACTGGGTCGGAGCCCCAGCATTTT. Translated, it gives CASSTGGTGSEPQHF. The genes are TRBV2 and TRBJ1-5; 8 nucleotides match TRBD1. This CDR3 comprises 15 residues. Germline trimming cut 5 bases from V and 8 bases from J; bases unmatched to any gene: 11. Germline V lookup: CDR1 SNHLY, CDR2 FYNNEI.